The 14 T cell receptor beta chains listed next were all sequenced from one sample in a study of Graves' ophthalmopathy and Graves' hyperthyroidism. RNA served as the template for amplifying TCR beta CDR3 regions. Second-round multiplex PCR followed a first-round RT-PCR using HTBI primers. Using its own MiXCR run on the multiplex PCR reads, TCRdb lists one record per CDR3 protein. Found here are roughly 500,000 distinct CDR3 sequences, approximately 15% of them singletons; the top ten hold about 9.4%. Sequencing was carried out using blood. The receptor set was obtained from a young woman with Graves' ophthalmopathy.

This clonotype was found many times. This chain links TRBV20-1 with TRBJ2-5, with TRBD1 matching over 10 bases. The CDR3 spans 13 residues. Germline V gene lookup returns CDR1 DFQATT and CDR2 SNEGSKA (reference sequence). Unmatched junction bases numbered 2, after V lost 5 bases and J lost 2 bases. CDR3 nucleotide sequence: TGCAGTGCTCAGGGACAGGGGCAAGAGACCCAGTACTTC. As protein: CSAQGQGQETQYF.

This clonotype is a singleton in its sample. The chain couples TRBV5-1 to TRBJ2-5; 10 bases line up with TRBD1. Germline-derived CDR1 and CDR2 are SGHRS and YFSETQ. The J segment lost 1 base and the V segment lost 4 bases, leaving 13 bases of the junction unmatched. The CDR3 runs 18 residues. Written as DNA, the CDR3 is TGCGCCAGCAGCCAACTCCTTTCCCGGGACAGGGGCCAAGAGACCCAGTACTTC. Amino acids: CASSQLLSRDRGQETQYF.

The table lists this clonotype with a few counts. V usage is TRBV12-3 or TRBV12-4 and J usage is TRBJ1-3; D call uncertain. The CDR3 extends over 15 amino acids. The V and J ends lost 0 bases and 2 bases respectively, with 8 bases between them. The chain's CDR3 is CASSLANRAGNTIYF. In nucleotides, the CDR3 is TGTGCCAGCAGTTTAGCGAACAGAGCTGGAAACACCATATATTTT.

This clonotype has ten or more counts. V is TRBV6-2 or TRBV6-3 and J is TRBJ1-1; D is ambiguous. The CDR3 is made up of 14 amino acids. Trimming pared 2 bases from V and 3 bases from J, leaving 10 bases between. In germline, CDR1 is MNHEY, CDR2 SVGEGT. CDR3 coding DNA: TGTGCCAGCAGTTACACCTGGGTGTACACTGAAGCTTTCTTT. It encodes CASSYTWVYTEAFF.

The sample holds a few counts of this clonotype. The chain couples TRBV30 to TRBJ2-2; 8 bases align to TRBD1. With V trimmed by 4 bases and J by 1 base, 8 bases remained unmatched. This CDR3 is built from 16 residues. CDR1 is GTSNPN, CDR2 SVGIG, per germline (reference sequence). The CDR3 DNA sequence: TGTGCCTGGAAATCGGACAGGGCTTTGAACACCGGGGAGCTGTTTTTT. It translates to CAWKSDRALNTGELFF.

At least ten counts were recorded for this clonotype. The rearrangement joins TRBV2 to TRBJ2-5; no clear D. This CDR3 has 14 amino acids. V lost 3 bases and J 4 bases, leaving 12 bases between the germline ends. Looked up from germline, CDR1 is SNHLY and CDR2 is FYNNEI. The DNA for the CDR3 is TGTGCCAGCAGTGACATCGGCAGGACAGAGACCCAGTACTTC. Residues: CASSDIGRTETQYF.

Ten or more counts support this clonotype. The rearrangement uses TRBV19 and TRBJ1-1, with D unresolved. The CDR3 consists of 15 residues. Germline V gives CDR1 LNHDA, CDR2 SQIVND (reference sequence). V was clipped by 1 base and J by 0 bases, with 9 bases between them. The CDR3 DNA reads TGTGCCAGTAGTATAGGCGGCAGTCTGAACACTGAAGCTTTCTTT. Translating gives CASSIGGSLNTEAFF.

The V call is TRBV6-1, the J call TRBJ2-5; weak D call: TRBD2 (7 bases). The CDR3 contains 14 residues. The V end lost 10 bases, the J end lost 4 bases, and 19 bases lay between the germline ends. Germline V gene lookup returns CDR1 MNHNS and CDR2 SASEGT. The chain's CDR3 is CATGGPGGGETQYF. CDR3 bases: TGTGCCACCGGGGGGCCGGGGGGCGGAGAGACCCAGTACTTC.

With respect to this clonotype: This may be a read error, as it is one base from a much larger clone. V usage is TRBV6-5 and J usage is TRBJ1-1; D not resolved. The CDR3 runs to 14 residues. V lost 0 bases, J lost 6 bases, and 11 bases lay in between. Germline CDR1 is MNHEY and CDR2 is SVGAGI. CDR3 loop: CASSYSISYSEAFF. The CDR3 DNA follows: TGTGCCAGCAGTTACTCGATTTCGTACTCTGAAGCTTTCTTT.

Ten or more counts support this clonotype. The J gene is TRBJ2-7, the V gene TRBV5-1; possible D gene TRBD2, 5 bases. This CDR3 spans 14 amino acids. Germline assignment: CDR1 SGHRS and CDR2 YFSETQ. Trimming left V 3 bases short and J 2 bases short, with 12 bases between. The DNA for the CDR3 is TGCGCCAGCAGCTCATCCGGGGATCCCTACGAGCAGTACTTC. Protein product: CASSSSGDPYEQYF.

This clonotype was observed at least ten times. CDR3: CASSGGLTGNTEAFF. Here the CDR3 DNA reads TGTGCCAGCAGTGGGGGACTGACAGGCAACACTGAAGCTTTCTTT. The chain carries TRBV12-3 or TRBV12-4 and TRBJ1-1; D possibly corresponds to TRBD1 (6 bases). The CDR3 totals 15 residues. Trimming pared 5 bases from V and 2 bases from J, leaving 15 bases between.

This chain links TRBV28 with TRBJ1-5, with D unclear. Germline V gives CDR1 MDHEN, CDR2 SYDVKM. V lost 6 bases, J lost 9 bases, and 12 bases lay in between. The CDR3 extends over 12 amino acids. CDR3 DNA sequence: TGTGCCAGCAGCAACACACAGTTGCCCCAGCATTTT. It yields the protein CASSNTQLPQHF.

This clonotype was seen a few times. Compared with germline, one end of the junction differs, possibly owing to a read error. The V call is TRBV20-1, the J call TRBJ2-5; D is undetermined. Germline CDR1 reads DFQATT; CDR2 reads SNEGSKA (reference sequence). CDR3 length: 13 residues. DNA of the CDR3: TGCAGTGCTAGGGTCTACCCCCAAGAGACCAAGTACTTC. Residues: CSARVYPQETKYF.

This clonotype was seen repeatedly, ten times or more. The chain employs TRBV12-3 or TRBV12-4 and TRBJ2-7, with 9 positions matching TRBD1. V lost 1 base and J lost 2; bases outside the gene matches: 3. The CDR3 spans 15 residues. CDR3 coding DNA: TGTGCCAGCAGTTTAGAGGGACAGGGTACCTACGAGCAGTACTTC. Amino acids: CASSLEGQGTYEQYF.